This T cell receptor (beta chain) was identified during a study of T cell responses to AZD1222 COVID-19 vaccine. Across the whole study: Analyses pooled second doses at about 4 or about 12 weeks.

General study findings and limits: Among the donors, most were white British and more were female, and clonal diversity was possibly underestimated. Close to half of all spike-specific TCRs reportedly target regions of the variants that are unmutated.

Concerning this clone: The target antigen is unknown.

This CDR3 spans 15 amino acids. Trimming at V came to 3 bases and at J to 4 bases, leaving 6 bases not matched to a gene. Germline V lookup: CDR1 MNHNS, CDR2 SASEGT. Produced via immunoSEQ multiplex PCR; TCRdb's table is partial and in-frame only. The table has about 110,000 clones, 85% to 95% seen once; the top ten hold roughly 7.8%. This chain joins TRBV6-1 and TRBJ2-1; TRBD1 matches 7 bases. Sequencing used peripheral blood, obtained on day 0 of AZD1222 vaccination. This receptor was identified in an adult in good health. The CDR3 sequence: CASSERAGGYNEQFF. As DNA, the CDR3 is TGTGCCAGCAGTGAGCGGGCAGGGGGTTACAATGAGCAGTTCTTC.